The 23 T cell receptor beta chains in this list originate from one sample, sequenced in a study of cytomegalovirus exposure and HLA in healthy donors. Primers for the PCR totalled 60 Vbeta and 13 Jbeta. Sequenced by immunoSEQ multiplex PCR; TCRdb stores in-frame clones only, minus some. The table shows approximately 170,000 clones, with roughly four fifths occurring only once. The sequenced sample consisted of PBMCs. Receptor source: a woman in her twenties or thirties in good health and CMV-seropositive.

The count of this clone is one. The chain uses TRBV10-2 and TRBJ1-1, with 8 bases identical to TRBD1. Germline V gives CDR1 WSHSY, CDR2 SAAADI. The J segment lost 2 bases and the V segment lost 7 bases, leaving 6 bases of the junction unmatched. The CDR3 consists of 14 residues. CDR3 protein: CASKGQGINTEAFF. In DNA form, the CDR3 reads TGCGCCAGCAAAGGACAGGGTATTAACACTGAAGCTTTCTTT.

The chain couples TRBV5-6 to TRBJ1-4, with D possibly being TRBD1 (6 bases). The CDR3 is made up of 18 amino acids. V was pared by 3 bases and J by 6 bases, with 24 bases between. CDR1 and CDR2 from the germline V gene are SGHDT and YYEEEE. CDR3 amino acids: CASSSLRRGGGQDEKLFF. The CDR3 coding sequence is TGTGCCAGCAGCTCACTTCGAAGGGGGGGAGGCCAGGATGAAAAACTGTTTTTT.

This rearrangement joins TRBV6-1 to TRBJ2-1; TRBD1 matches 7 bases. V was clipped by 8 bases and J by 6 bases; unmatched bases: 10. CDR3 length: 14 residues. The germline V gene encodes CDR1 MNHNS and CDR2 SASEGT. The CDR3: CASCNGDRGNEQFF. The CDR3 DNA is TGTGCCAGCTGCAACGGGGACAGAGGCAATGAGCAGTTCTTC.

V and J are TRBV18 and TRBJ2-7, with TRBD2 identical over 9 bases. With V trimmed by 8 bases and J by 2 bases, 16 bases remained unmatched. Germline CDR1 and CDR2: KGHSH and LQKENI. CDR3 size: 17 residues. The CDR3 coding sequence is TGTGCCAGCAGCGGGGGGTCTGGCGGGAGTTTCACCTACGAGCAGTACTTC. Amino acids: CASSGGSGGSFTYEQYF.

The rearrangement joins TRBV6-1 to TRBJ2-3; tentatively, D is TRBD2 (6 bases). Germline V gives CDR1 MNHNS, CDR2 SASEGT. CDR3 size: 15 residues. V lost 3 bases to trimming and J lost 6 bases, with 16 bases between them. The chain's CDR3 is CASSEEEGSADTQYF. The CDR3 DNA follows: TGTGCCAGCAGTGAGGAGGAGGGGTCCGCCGATACGCAGTATTTT.

The chain uses TRBV4-1 and TRBJ2-4; 8 bases are a match to TRBD2. V was pared by 0 bases and J by 0 bases, with 4 bases of the junction left unmatched. The CDR3 has 17 amino acids. Germline V gene data show CDR1 as MGHRA and CDR2 as YSYEKL. This chain's CDR3 is CASSQDAAGGAKNIQYF. The CDR3 coding sequence is TGCGCCAGCAGCCAAGATGCCGCGGGAGGAGCCAAAAACATTCAGTACTTC.

The genes are TRBV28 and TRBJ1-1; D may be TRBD1 (6 bases). With 5 bases removed from V and 6 bases from J, the gap between germline ends came to 16 bases. This CDR3 is 14 amino acids long. CDR1 is MDHEN, CDR2 SYDVKM, per germline. CDR3 sequence reads: CASSPRGGGPEAFF. CDR3 nucleotides: TGTGCCAGCAGTCCGCGGGGAGGGGGTCCTGAAGCTTTCTTT.

This clone was found once. The chain uses TRBV7-2 and TRBJ2-7; TRBD1 agrees at 7 bases. V was pared by 1 base and J by 2 bases, with 2 bases of the junction left unmatched. Germline CDR1 reads SGHTA; CDR2 reads FQGNSA. The CDR3 covers 14 residues. CDR3 bases: TGTGCCAGCAGCTTAGTGACAGGGACCTACGAGCAGTACTTC. It translates to CASSLVTGTYEQYF.

V is TRBV28 and J is TRBJ1-2; D is unclear. The V end lost 2 bases, the J end lost 5 bases, and 12 bases lay between the germline ends. Germline V CDR1 and CDR2: MDHEN, SYDVKM. This CDR3 spans 14 amino acids. The CDR3 here is CASSLAGREYGYTF. The CDR3 DNA is TGTGCCAGCAGTTTAGCCGGACGGGAGTATGGCTACACCTTC.

This sequence joins TRBV6-5 and TRBJ2-3; possible D gene TRBD2, 6 bases. This CDR3 comprises 14 residues. The V end lost 8 bases, the J end lost 2 bases, and 14 bases lay between the germline ends. Germline-derived CDR1 and CDR2 are MNHEY and SVGAGI. CDR3 sequence: CASAGPSVTDTQYF. The DNA for the CDR3 is TGTGCCAGCGCGGGGCCTAGCGTCACAGATACGCAGTATTTT.

The chain uses TRBV2 and TRBJ2-7; TRBD2 agrees at 8 bases. Germline assignment: CDR1 SNHLY and CDR2 FYNNEI. J was trimmed by 7 bases and V by 4 bases; bases with no gene match: 15. The CDR3 spans 16 residues. As DNA, the CDR3 is TGTGCCAGCAGTGGTTATAGCGGGAATATCCTCTATGAGCAGTACTTC. Translation: CASSGYSGNILYEQYF.

The chain carries TRBV15 and TRBJ2-2; a possible D gene is TRBD2 (6 bases). V was shortened by 5 bases and J by 1 base, with 14 bases between the two germline ends. CDR1 and CDR2 from the germline V gene are LNHNV and YYDKDF (reference sequence). The CDR3 runs to 16 residues. DNA of the CDR3: TGTGCCACCAGCCCTTGGAGCGGGCTGAACACCGGGGAGCTGTTTTTT. Translating it yields CATSPWSGLNTGELFF.

The rearrangement joins TRBV27 to TRBJ2-7; 8 bases are a match to TRBD1. Germline values: CDR1 MNHEY, CDR2 SMNVEV (reference sequence). The length of the CDR3 is 15 residues. V was clipped by 7 bases and J by 4 bases; unmatched bases: 12. The CDR3 DNA reads as TGTGCCAGCACCCTACTGGACAGGGTGGGGTACGAGCAGTACTTC. Protein: CASTLLDRVGYEQYF.

The rearrangement joins TRBV5-3 to TRBJ2-7, with D perhaps matching TRBD2 (6 bases). TRBV5-3 is noted as an ORF with a role that remains uncertain. The CDR3 has 15 amino acids. Trimming removed 0 bases at V and 3 bases at J, with 13 bases between. The chain's CDR3 is CARSLGGGKRYEQYF. CDR3 DNA sequence: TGTGCCAGAAGCTTGGGTGGCGGGAAGCGCTACGAGCAGTACTTC.

The chain employs TRBV23-1 and TRBJ2-7; 7 bases agree with TRBD2. TRBV23-1 is filed as an ORF, its function uncertain. The CDR3 has 17 amino acids. J was trimmed by 3 bases and V by 11 bases; bases with no gene match: 22. The chain's CDR3 is CAAAEVLGRESRYEQYF. CDR3 nucleotide sequence: TGCGCCGCCGCCGAGGTTTTAGGGCGGGAGTCTCGCTACGAGCAGTACTTC.

The chain's CDR3 is CASSPTSSGKRYEQYF. The CDR3 bases are TGTGCCAGCAGCCCGACAAGTAGCGGGAAGAGATACGAGCAGTACTTC. The chain joins TRBV7-9 to TRBJ2-7; 8 bases map to TRBD2. The CDR3 totals 16 residues. V was pared by 5 bases and J by 4 bases, with 13 bases of the junction left unmatched. Germline values: CDR1 SEHNR, CDR2 FQNEAQ (reference sequence).

The chain combines TRBV7-9 with TRBJ1-5; 9 bases fit TRBD1. The V segment lost 1 base and the J segment 8 bases; nucleotides outside the gene matches: 6. Germline V gene data show CDR1 as SEHNR and CDR2 as FQNEAQ (reference sequence). The CDR3 runs to 15 residues. CDR3 in DNA: TGTGCCAGCAGCTTAGGCCCGGGACAGGGTGAGCCCCAGCATTTT. Encoded protein: CASSLGPGQGEPQHF.

The chain uses TRBV27 and TRBJ2-3; 7 bases fit TRBD2. Germline CDR1 reads MNHEY; CDR2 reads SMNVEV (reference sequence). This CDR3 contains 16 residues. V lost 4 bases, J lost 5 bases, and 12 bases stayed unmatched. CDR3 DNA: TGTGCCAGCAGTTCCCTCGGCGGGAGAAGAATAGATACGCAGTATTTT. Translation gives CASSSLGGRRIDTQYF.

This clone was recorded a few times. The chain joins TRBV19 to TRBJ2-7; 10 bases match TRBD2. From germline, CDR1 is LNHDA and CDR2 SQIVND (reference sequence). J lost 0 bases, V lost 4 bases, and 6 bases had no gene match. The CDR3 has 16 amino acids. CDR3 amino acids: CASSKTLAGSSYEQYF. CDR3 sequence (DNA): TGTGCCAGTAGTAAGACACTAGCGGGGAGCTCCTACGAGCAGTACTTC.

V and J are TRBV4-1 and TRBJ2-7; possibly TRBD1 for D (6 bases). This CDR3 has 13 residues. The germline V gene has CDR1 MGHRA and CDR2 YSYEKL. V gave up 5 bases and J gave up 3 bases, with 11 bases separating them. Here the CDR3 reads CASSDDRYYEQYF. The CDR3 nucleotides read TGCGCCAGCAGCGACGACAGGTACTACGAGCAGTACTTC.

This clone was seen a single time. The chain links TRBV27 to TRBJ1-2; D gene ambiguous. Trimming stripped 2 bases from V and 8 bases from J, with 12 bases between. The CDR3 sequence is 13 residues long. The V gene's germline CDR1 is MNHEY and CDR2 SMNVEV (reference sequence). CDR3 protein: CASSLALEGGYTF. The DNA of the CDR3 is TGTGCCAGCAGTTTAGCGTTGGAGGGAGGCTACACCTTC.

In the case of this clone: Germline and junction disagree at one end, which may indicate a read error. The chain couples TRBV18 to TRBJ2-3; D might be TRBD2 (6 bases). Per germline, CDR1 KGHSH and CDR2 LQKENI. The CDR3 consists of 14 residues. CDR3 DNA: TGTGCCAGCTCGCCACCTCCCGGGGGTTCAACGCAGTATTTT. Translating gives CASSPPPGGSTQYF.

The genes are TRBV9 and TRBJ2-7, with D perhaps TRBD2 (6 bases). Trimming cost V 7 bases and J 7 bases, with 18 bases left between them. Per the germline V gene, CDR1 is SGDLS and CDR2 is YYNGEE. This CDR3 spans 13 amino acids. In DNA form, the CDR3 reads TGTGCCAGCGGACTTTCCTCCCGGGGGGAGCAGTACTTC. This encodes CASGLSSRGEQYF.